The source of this TCR beta chain is a study of cytomegalovirus exposure and HLA in healthy donors. After removal of 4 bases from V and 3 bases from J, the junction contained 5 bases not matched to a gene. The CDR3 consists of 14 residues. Germline lookup yields CDR1 LGHNA and CDR2 YNFKEQ. Donors sampled were nominally healthy, though unrecorded immune exposures were likely. Researchers ran the PCR with 60 Vbeta and 13 Jbeta primers. Sequencing was performed with immunoSEQ multiplex PCR; in TCRdb, only in-frame clones are kept and a portion is missing. The table has roughly 100,000 clones, around 85% seen once. Of note for this clone: Antigen specificity is unknown.

The study's findings and limits: From TCR beta sequences, most subjects' HLA-A and HLA-B alleles were reportedly predicted accurately. A cluster of highly shared sequence variants was likely a sequencing artifact. Later analysis revealed greater clonal expansion in HLA-associated TCR beta chains than in equally common others.

The source of this sequence is a man aged 30-40 years in good health and CMV-seronegative. The chain couples TRBV4-2 to TRBJ2-7; 8 bases are a match to TRBD2. The sequencing sample was made of PBMCs. The CDR3 spells CASSPAGDNYEQYF. The CDR3 DNA sequence: TGTGCCAGCAGCCCAGCGGGAGACAACTACGAGCAGTACTTC.